The 16 T cell receptor beta chains in this list originate from one sample, sequenced in a study of blood T cells in healthy people across ages. Combining a sample-barcoded 5' primer with a J-beta primer mix, a second PCR ran for 7 to 11 cycles. TCRdb used MiXCR to reprocess the 5' RACE reads, holding one entry per CDR3 protein. In the table there are approximately 1.5 million distinct CDR3 sequences, less than 45% of which are singletons. Sequencing was carried out using blood. The receptors shown here come from a woman younger than 30 in good health.

The rearrangement joins TRBV7-3 to TRBJ2-3; D is unresolved. Germline CDR1 reads SGHTA; CDR2 reads FQGTGA. The V and J ends lost 5 bases and 2 bases respectively, with 11 bases between them. There are 14 residues in the CDR3. The chain's CDR3 is CASSTRADTDTQYF. The CDR3 DNA sequence: TGTGCCAGCAGCACACGGGCAGACACAGATACGCAGTATTTT.

This clonotype came up a few times. The CDR3 bases are TGCAGTGCTAGCGGGTCTTTGGGACCGACGCCAGCGGATACGCAGTATTTT. Protein product: CSASGSLGPTPADTQYF. The chain carries TRBV20-1 and TRBJ2-3; D may match TRBD1 or TRBD2 (5 bases each). CDR3 length equals 17 residues. V lost 3 bases, J lost 6 bases, and 25 bases lay in between. Germline assignment: CDR1 DFQATT and CDR2 SNEGSKA (reference sequence).

The CDR3 nucleotides read TGTGCCAGCAGCAAAGAGGCCAGTCACGAGCAGTACTTC. It is translated as CASSKEASHEQYF. J is TRBJ2-7 and V is TRBV7-9; D unresolved. Deletions cut 5 bases from V and 5 bases from J, with 13 bases between. The CDR3 has 13 amino acids. Germline V CDR1 and CDR2: SEHNR, FQNEAQ (reference sequence).

As for this clonotype: Just one base apart from a much larger clone, this may be a read error. The chain carries TRBV12-3 or TRBV12-4 and TRBJ2-7; tentatively, D is TRBD1 or TRBD2 (5 bases each). V lost 5 bases and J lost 2, with 13 bases in between. The CDR3 is made up of 14 amino acids. CDR3 coding DNA: TGTGCCAGCAGTGTCGGGACGGATGCCTACGAGCAGTACTTC. Its translation is CASSVGTDAYEQYF.

V usage is TRBV20-1 and J usage is TRBJ1-1; D is possibly TRBD1 (6 bases). The CDR3 covers 15 residues. In germline, CDR1 is DFQATT, CDR2 SNEGSKA (reference sequence). V lost 5 bases and J 0 bases, leaving 16 bases between the germline ends. The CDR3 nucleotides are TGCAGTGCTCCGGACAGTCAAATTATGAACACTGAAGCTTTCTTT. Its protein is CSAPDSQIMNTEAFF.

The rearrangement uses TRBV7-9 and TRBJ2-7, with a possible D match to TRBD1 (5 bases). This CDR3 spans 14 amino acids. Trimming left V 1 base short and J 1 base short, with 8 bases between. Germline loops: CDR1 SEHNR, CDR2 FQNEAQ (reference sequence). This CDR3 is CASSLETGSYEQYF. The CDR3 DNA is TGTGCCAGCAGCTTAGAAACAGGATCCTACGAGCAGTACTTC.

The table lists this clonotype with many counts. The chain uses TRBV12-3 or TRBV12-4 and TRBJ1-2; weak D call: TRBD1 (6 bases). This CDR3 comprises 14 residues. The V end lost 6 bases, the J end lost 4 bases, and 15 bases lay between the germline ends. In DNA, the CDR3 is TGTGCCAGCAGGCGAACAGGGCGTGGCTATGGCTACACCTTC. It encodes CASRRTGRGYGYTF.

A few counts support this clonotype. V is TRBV29-1 and J is TRBJ1-4, with a tentative D call TRBD1 (6 bases). Germline CDR1 reads SQVTM; CDR2 reads ANQGSEA. Trimming shortened V by 4 bases and J by 4 bases, and 10 bases separated the two germline ends. CDR3 length: 13 amino acids. The DNA of the CDR3 is TGCAGCGTTGGGGGGCAGTATAATGAAAAACTGTTTTTT. Amino acid sequence: CSVGGQYNEKLFF.

J is TRBJ1-4 and V is TRBV20-1; the D gene is possibly TRBD1 (5 bases). V was pared by 3 bases and J by 6 bases, with 11 bases between. This CDR3 is built from 13 residues. Germline values: CDR1 DFQATT, CDR2 SNEGSKA (reference sequence). Written as DNA, the CDR3 is TGCAGTGCTAGTCCCCTGGGGCATGAAAAACTGTTTTTT. It yields the protein CSASPLGHEKLFF.

This clonotype was observed a few times. The V gene is TRBV4-2, the J gene TRBJ2-1; D is possibly TRBD1 (6 bases). Germline lookup yields CDR1 LGHNA and CDR2 YNFKEQ. The CDR3 is made up of 16 amino acids. V lost 5 bases and J lost 7, with 21 bases in between. The CDR3 sequence: CASSVGGRRGPNEQFF. CDR3 DNA: TGTGCCAGCAGCGTAGGGGGAAGAAGGGGCCCAAATGAGCAGTTCTTC.

The chain couples TRBV20-1 to TRBJ2-3, with 10 bases lining up with TRBD1. Germline loops: CDR1 DFQATT, CDR2 SNEGSKA (reference sequence). The CDR3 is made up of 15 amino acids. V lost 3 bases, J lost 0 bases, and 3 bases stayed unmatched. The CDR3 nucleotides read TGCAGTGCTAGGACAGGGGGCGGGAGCACAGATACGCAGTATTTT. Translated: CSARTGGGSTDTQYF.

The chain is built from TRBV5-6 and TRBJ2-4; D is unclear. This CDR3 spans 17 amino acids. V lost 0 bases, J lost 0 bases, and 13 bases lay in between. Germline V lookup: CDR1 SGHDT, CDR2 YYEEEE. This chain's CDR3 is CASSLANQTLAKNIQYF. CDR3 in DNA: TGTGCCAGCAGCTTGGCCAACCAGACCCTAGCCAAAAACATTCAGTACTTC.

This chain connects TRBV20-1 to TRBJ1-2; 9 bases are a match to TRBD1. With V trimmed by 5 bases and J by 8 bases, 12 bases remained unmatched. The CDR3 sequence is 14 residues long. Germline values: CDR1 DFQATT, CDR2 SNEGSKA (reference sequence). CDR3 sequence (DNA): TGCAGTGCTGGGACAGGGAGGGGTTCTATGGGCTACACCTTC. The encoded protein is CSAGTGRGSMGYTF.

Only a few counts were recorded for this clonotype. V gene TRBV12-3 or TRBV12-4 combines with J gene TRBJ2-5; 12 nucleotides match TRBD2. The CDR3 length is 15 residues. V was pared by 6 bases and J by 3 bases, with 5 bases of the junction left unmatched. CDR3 region: CASRSLAGGEETQYF. The CDR3 DNA reads TGTGCCAGCAGATCCCTAGCGGGGGGGGAAGAGACCCAGTACTTC.

In its sample, this clonotype was seen a few times. The chain uses TRBV4-1 and TRBJ2-1; 8 nucleotides match TRBD2. CDR3 size: 16 residues. J gave up 7 bases and V 0 bases, and 8 bases lay outside the gene matches. Germline CDR1 MGHRA, CDR2 YSYEKL. The CDR3 DNA reads as TGCGCCAGCAGCCAAGATTTACGACTAGCGCATAATGAGCAGTTCTTC. Translating it yields CASSQDLRLAHNEQFF.

The CDR3 here is CASRGTDLTPGELFF. The DNA of the CDR3 is TGTGCCAGCAGGGGGACGGACCTGACGCCCGGGGAGCTGTTTTTT. This sequence joins TRBV6-2 or TRBV6-3 and TRBJ2-2, with D possibly being TRBD1 or TRBD2 (5 bases each). Germline lookup yields CDR1 MNHEY and CDR2 SVGEGT. Trimming shortened V by 6 bases and J by 6 bases, and 17 bases separated the two germline ends. The CDR3 sequence is 15 residues long.